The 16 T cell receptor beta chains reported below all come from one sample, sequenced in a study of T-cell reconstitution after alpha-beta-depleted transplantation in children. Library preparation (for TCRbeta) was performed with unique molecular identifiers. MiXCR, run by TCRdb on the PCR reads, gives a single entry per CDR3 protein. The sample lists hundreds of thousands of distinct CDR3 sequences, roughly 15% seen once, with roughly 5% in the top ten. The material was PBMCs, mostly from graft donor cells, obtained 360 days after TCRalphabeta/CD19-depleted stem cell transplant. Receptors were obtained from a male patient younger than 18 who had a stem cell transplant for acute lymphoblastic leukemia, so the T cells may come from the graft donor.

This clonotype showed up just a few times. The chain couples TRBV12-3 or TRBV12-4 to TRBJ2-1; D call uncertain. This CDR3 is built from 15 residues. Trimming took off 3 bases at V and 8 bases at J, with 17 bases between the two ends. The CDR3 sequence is CASSFVPQNAHEQFF. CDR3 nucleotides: TGTGCCAGCAGTTTCGTACCTCAAAACGCCCATGAGCAGTTCTTC.

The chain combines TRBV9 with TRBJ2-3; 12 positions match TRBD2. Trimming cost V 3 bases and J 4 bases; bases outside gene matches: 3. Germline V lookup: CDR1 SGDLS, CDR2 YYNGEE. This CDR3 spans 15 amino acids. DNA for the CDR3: TGTGCCAGCAGCGCTAGCGGGAGGGCTCCAGATACGCAGTATTTT. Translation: CASSASGRAPDTQYF.

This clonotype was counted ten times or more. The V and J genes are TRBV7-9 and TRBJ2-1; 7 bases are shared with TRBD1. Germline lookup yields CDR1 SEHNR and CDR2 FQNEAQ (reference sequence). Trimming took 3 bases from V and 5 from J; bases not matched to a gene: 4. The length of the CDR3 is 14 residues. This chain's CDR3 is CASSLGQRHNEQFF. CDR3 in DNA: TGTGCCAGCAGCTTGGGACAGAGACACAATGAGCAGTTCTTC.

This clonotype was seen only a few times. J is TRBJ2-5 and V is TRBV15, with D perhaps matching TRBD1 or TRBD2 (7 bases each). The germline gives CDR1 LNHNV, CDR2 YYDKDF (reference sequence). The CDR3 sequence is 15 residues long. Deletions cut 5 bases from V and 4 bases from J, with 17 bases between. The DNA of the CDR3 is TGTGCCACCAGCCGGGACAGTGGGGGGGGAGAGACCCAGTACTTC. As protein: CATSRDSGGGETQYF.

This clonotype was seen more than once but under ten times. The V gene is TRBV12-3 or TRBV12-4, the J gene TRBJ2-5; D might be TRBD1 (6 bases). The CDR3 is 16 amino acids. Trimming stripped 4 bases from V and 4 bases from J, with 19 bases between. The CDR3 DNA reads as TGTGCCAGCAGTTCCCCAGGGGTAGAATCCCCAGAGACCCAGTACTTC. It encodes CASSSPGVESPETQYF.

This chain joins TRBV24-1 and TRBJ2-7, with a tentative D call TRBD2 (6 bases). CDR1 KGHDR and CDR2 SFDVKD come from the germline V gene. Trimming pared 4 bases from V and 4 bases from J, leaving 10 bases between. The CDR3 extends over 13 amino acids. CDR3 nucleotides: TGTGCCACCAGTGACACTGGGACTTACGAGCAGTACTTC. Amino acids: CATSDTGTYEQYF.

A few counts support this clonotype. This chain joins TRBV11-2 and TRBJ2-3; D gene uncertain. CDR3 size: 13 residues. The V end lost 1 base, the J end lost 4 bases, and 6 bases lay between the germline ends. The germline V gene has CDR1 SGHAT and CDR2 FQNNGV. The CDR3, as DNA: TGTGCCAGCAGCTTAGTTTGGCCAGATACGCAGTATTTT. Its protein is CASSLVWPDTQYF.

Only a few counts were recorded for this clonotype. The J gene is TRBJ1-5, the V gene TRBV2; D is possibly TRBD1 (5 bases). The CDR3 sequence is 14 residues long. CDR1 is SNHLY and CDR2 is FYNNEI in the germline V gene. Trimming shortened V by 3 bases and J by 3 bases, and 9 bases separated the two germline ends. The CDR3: CASSDGGTNQPQHF. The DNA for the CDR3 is TGTGCCAGCAGTGACGGCGGGACCAATCAGCCCCAGCATTTT.

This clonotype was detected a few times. CDR3 protein: CATSRPGGSSTDTQYF. CDR3 in DNA: TGTGCCACCAGCAGACCTGGCGGGAGTAGCACAGATACGCAGTATTTT. The rearrangement links TRBV15 to TRBJ2-3; 7 bases agree with TRBD2. Germline V gives CDR1 LNHNV, CDR2 YYDKDF (reference sequence). The CDR3 has 16 amino acids. The V gene end was trimmed by 2 bases and the J gene end by 0 bases; junction bases not matched to a gene: 5.

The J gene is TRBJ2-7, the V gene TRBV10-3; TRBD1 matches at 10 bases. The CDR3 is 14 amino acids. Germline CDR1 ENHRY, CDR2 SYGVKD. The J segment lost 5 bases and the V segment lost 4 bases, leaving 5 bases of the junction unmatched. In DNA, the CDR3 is TGTGCCATCAGTGTAGGAGGGACAGGGGACGAGCAGTACTTC. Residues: CAISVGGTGDEQYF.

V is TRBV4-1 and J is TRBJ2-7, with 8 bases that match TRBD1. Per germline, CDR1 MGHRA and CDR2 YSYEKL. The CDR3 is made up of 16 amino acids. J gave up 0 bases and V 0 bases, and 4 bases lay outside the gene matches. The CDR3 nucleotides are TGCGCCAGCAGCCAAGAACACAGGGGGAACTCCTACGAGCAGTACTTC. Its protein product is CASSQEHRGNSYEQYF.

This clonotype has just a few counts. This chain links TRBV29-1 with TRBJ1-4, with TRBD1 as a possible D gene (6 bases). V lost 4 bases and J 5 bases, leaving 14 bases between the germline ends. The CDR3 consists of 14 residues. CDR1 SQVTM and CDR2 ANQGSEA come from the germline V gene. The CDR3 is CSVVGGSLNEKLFF. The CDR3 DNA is TGCAGCGTTGTAGGGGGAAGCCTGAATGAAAAACTGTTTTTT. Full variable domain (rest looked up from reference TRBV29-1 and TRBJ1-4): SAVISQKPSRDICQRGTSLTIQCQVDSQVTMMFWYRQQPGQSLTLIATANQGSEATYESGFVIDKFPISRPNLTFSTLTVSNMSPEDSSIYLCSVVGGSLNEKLFFGSGTQLSVL.

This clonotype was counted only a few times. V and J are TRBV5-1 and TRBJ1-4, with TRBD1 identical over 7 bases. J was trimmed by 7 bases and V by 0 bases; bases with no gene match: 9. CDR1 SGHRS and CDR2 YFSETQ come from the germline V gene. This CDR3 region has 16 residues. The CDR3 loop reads CASSLAGYRGAEKLFF. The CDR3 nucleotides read TGCGCCAGCAGCTTGGCCGGCTACAGGGGAGCTGAAAAACTGTTTTTT. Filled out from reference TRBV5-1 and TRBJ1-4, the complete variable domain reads KAGVTQTPRYLIKTRGQQVTLSCSPISGHRSVSWYQQTPGQGLQFLFEYFSETQRNKGNFPGRFSGRQFSNSRSEMNVSTLELGDSALYLCASSLAGYRGAEKLFFGSGTQLSVL.

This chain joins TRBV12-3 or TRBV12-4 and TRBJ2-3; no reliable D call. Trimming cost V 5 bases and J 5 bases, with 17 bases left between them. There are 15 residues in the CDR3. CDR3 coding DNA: TGTGCCAGCAGTCCGACCCATACCCACCAAGATACGCAGTATTTT. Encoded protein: CASSPTHTHQDTQYF.

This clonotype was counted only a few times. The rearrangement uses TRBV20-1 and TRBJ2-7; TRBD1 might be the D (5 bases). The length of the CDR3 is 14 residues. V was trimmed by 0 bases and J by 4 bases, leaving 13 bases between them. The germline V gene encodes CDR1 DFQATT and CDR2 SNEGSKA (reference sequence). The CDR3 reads CSARDTGHVYEQYF. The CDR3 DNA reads TGCAGTGCTAGAGATACCGGACACGTATACGAGCAGTACTTC.

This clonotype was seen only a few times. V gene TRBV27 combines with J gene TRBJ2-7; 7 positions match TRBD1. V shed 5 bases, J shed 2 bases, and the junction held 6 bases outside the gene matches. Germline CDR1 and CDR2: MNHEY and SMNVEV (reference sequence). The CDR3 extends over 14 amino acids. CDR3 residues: CASSPGGLPYEQYF. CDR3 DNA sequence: TGTGCCAGCAGTCCAGGGGGTCTCCCCTACGAGCAGTACTTC.